This T cell receptor (beta chain) was observed in a study of CD8+CD57+ T cells in acquired aplastic anemia (dated by TCRdb to 2017 to 2018). As for the study more broadly: DNA extracted from sorted CD4+ and CD8+ cells had a mean of roughly 3.3 ug, with a range of roughly 0.2 to 27.4 ug. Mean read counts for healthy donor samples were approximately 10 million for CD4+ cells and 11.0 million for CD8+ cells.

The CDR3, cysteine through phenylalanine, is 13 amino acids long. Only CDR3 DNA remains: 39 bases, in frame from the first base. Per the germline V gene, SQVTM is the CDR1 and ANQGSEA is the CDR2. V loses 3 bases of germline sequence and J loses 5 bases, and the interval between the two ends is 11 bases. Profiling of TCR beta VDJ combinations and CDR3 sequences used genomic DNA as the template. An Illumina HiSeq 2000 was the platform used for TCR repertoire sequencing. Regarding the original processing steps: TRBV/TRBJ rearrangement plots, CDR3 size and DJ length profiles, and Simpson's diversity index were used to assess repertoires. The immunodominant clone was defined as the most abundant DNA sequence in deep sequencing data. CDR3 amino acid sequences were screened for sharing across subjects and compared with published repertoires and the VDJdb database. TCRdb reanalyzed the raw reads on its own, using fastp at Q25 for trimming and MiXCR for clone calling, and kept in-frame beta chains. CDR3 protein duplicates are merged, each entry listing the most common genes and DNA. The V and J calls come from TCRdb's annotation, not from the publication. This sample lists 400,000 to 450,000 distinct CDR3 sequences; 65% to 75% were detected once. The ten largest clones take up less than 4% of the sample.

In the study, sorted CD4+ and CD8+ blood T cells from patients with severe aplastic anemia and from healthy subjects underwent deep sequencing of TCR repertoires. Ficoll-Paque density gradient centrifugation was used to isolate peripheral blood mononuclear cells. CD4+ and CD8+ T cells were sorted by FACS or magnetic beads before DNA extraction. The sample holds many counts of this clonotype. Its antigen specificity is not known. Per-nucleotide qualities are absent, and no much larger clonotype sits a single base away. General conclusions and limits of the study: Between patients and healthy controls, no significant difference in CD8+ Simpson's diversity was found (P=0.060). Around 28 CD8+ CDR3 sequences were found to be shared between patients and controls, but these sequences appeared to be highly expressed in patients and within the immunodominant clones of the patients.

This receptor was identified in a human donor in good health, serving as a control. Sequenced input: sorted CD4+, CD8+, or CD8+CD57+ T cells (not recorded which) from PBMCs. The chain couples TRBV29-1 to TRBJ1-5; the D region possibly corresponds to TRBD1 (6 bases align). DNA sequence: TGCAGCGTTGAGTCTGGGGGCGATCAGCCCCAGCATTTT. This encodes CSVESGGDQPQHF.